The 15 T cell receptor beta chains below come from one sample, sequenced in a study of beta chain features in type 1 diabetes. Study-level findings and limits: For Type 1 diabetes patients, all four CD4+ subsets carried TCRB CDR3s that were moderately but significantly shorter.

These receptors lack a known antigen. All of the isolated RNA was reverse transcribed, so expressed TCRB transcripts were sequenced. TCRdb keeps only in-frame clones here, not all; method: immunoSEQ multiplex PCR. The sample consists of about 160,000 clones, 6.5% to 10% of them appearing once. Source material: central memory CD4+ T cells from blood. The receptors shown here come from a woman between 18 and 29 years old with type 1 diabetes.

This CDR3 is CASSTWGTTGEENTEAFF. In nucleotides, the CDR3 is TGTGCCAGCAGCACATGGGGTACGACAGGGGAGGAAAACACTGAAGCTTTCTTT. This rearrangement joins TRBV7-9 to TRBJ1-1; 8 nucleotides line up with TRBD1. The CDR3 runs 18 residues. The germline gives CDR1 SEHNR, CDR2 FQNEAQ (reference sequence). After removal of 5 bases from V and 2 bases from J, the junction contained 16 bases not matched to a gene.

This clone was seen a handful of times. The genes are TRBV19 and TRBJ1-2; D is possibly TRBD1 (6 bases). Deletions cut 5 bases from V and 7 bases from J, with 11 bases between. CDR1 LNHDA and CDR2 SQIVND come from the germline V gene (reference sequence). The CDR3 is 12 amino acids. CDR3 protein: CASSGTGSGYTF. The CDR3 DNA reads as TGTGCCAGTAGTGGTACAGGGAGTGGCTACACCTTC.

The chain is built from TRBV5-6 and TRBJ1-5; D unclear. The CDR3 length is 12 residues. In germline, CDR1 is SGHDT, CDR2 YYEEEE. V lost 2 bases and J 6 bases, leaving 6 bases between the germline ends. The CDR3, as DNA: TGTGCCAGCAGCTTTCCGGGTCAGCCCCAGCATTTT. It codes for CASSFPGQPQHF.

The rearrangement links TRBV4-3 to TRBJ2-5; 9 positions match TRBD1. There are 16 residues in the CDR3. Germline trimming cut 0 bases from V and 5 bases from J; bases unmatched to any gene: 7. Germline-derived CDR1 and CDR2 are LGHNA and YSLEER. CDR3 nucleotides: TGCGCCAGCAGCCAAGATCTACAGGGGGCGCGGGAGACCCAGTACTTC. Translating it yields CASSQDLQGARETQYF.

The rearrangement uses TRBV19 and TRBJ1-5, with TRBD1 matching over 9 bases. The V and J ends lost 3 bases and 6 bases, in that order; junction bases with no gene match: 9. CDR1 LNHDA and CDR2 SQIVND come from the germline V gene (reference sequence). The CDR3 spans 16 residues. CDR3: CASSIRGQGNFQPQHF. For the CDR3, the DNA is TGTGCCAGTAGTATCCGGGGACAGGGAAATTTTCAGCCCCAGCATTTT.

CDR3 coding DNA: TGTGCCAGCAGCCTACCAGGAGGCAGACTAGAGACCCAGTACTTC. Translated, it gives CASSLPGGRLETQYF. The rearrangement links TRBV7-2 to TRBJ2-5, with D maybe TRBD2 (5 bases). The CDR3 spans 15 residues. V was pared by 5 bases and J by 4 bases, with 17 bases between. The V gene's germline CDR1 is SGHTA and CDR2 FQGNSA. The entire variable domain, with the rest obtained from reference TRBV7-2 and TRBJ2-5, is as follows: GAGVSQSPSNKVTEKGKDVELRCDPISGHTALYWYRQSLGQGLEFLIYFQGNSAPDKSGLPSDRFSAERTGGSVSTLTIQRTQQEDSAVYLCASSLPGGRLETQYFGPGTRLLVL.

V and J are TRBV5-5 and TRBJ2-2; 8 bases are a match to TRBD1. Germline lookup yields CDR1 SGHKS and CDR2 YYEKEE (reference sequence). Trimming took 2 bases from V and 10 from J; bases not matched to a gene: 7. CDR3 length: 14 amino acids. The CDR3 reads CASSLRTGNAELFF. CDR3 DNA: TGTGCCAGCAGCTTACGGACAGGGAACGCGGAGCTGTTTTTT.

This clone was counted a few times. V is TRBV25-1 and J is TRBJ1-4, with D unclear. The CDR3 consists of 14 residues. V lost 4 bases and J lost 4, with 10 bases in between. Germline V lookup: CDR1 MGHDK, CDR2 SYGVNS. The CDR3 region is CASSGRFHNEKLFF. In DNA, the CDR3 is TGTGCCAGCAGTGGCCGGTTCCATAATGAAAAACTGTTTTTT. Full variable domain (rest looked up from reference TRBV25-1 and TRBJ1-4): EADIYQTPRYLVIGTGKKITLECSQTMGHDKMYWYQQDPGMELHLIHYSYGVNSTEKGDLSSESTVSRIRTEHFPLTLESARPSHTSQYLCASSGRFHNEKLFFGSGTQLSVL.

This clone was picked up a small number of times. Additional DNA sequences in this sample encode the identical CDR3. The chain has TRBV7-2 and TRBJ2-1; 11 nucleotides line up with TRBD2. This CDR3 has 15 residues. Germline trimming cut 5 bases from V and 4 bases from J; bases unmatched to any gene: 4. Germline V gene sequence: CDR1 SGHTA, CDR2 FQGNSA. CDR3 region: CASSPGLAVYNEQFF. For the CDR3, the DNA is TGTGCCAGCAGCCCGGGACTAGCGGTATACAATGAGCAGTTCTTC.

The CDR3 sequence: CATRGRLAGPMGETQYF. In DNA, the CDR3 is TGTGCCACTCGGGGGAGACTAGCGGGACCCATGGGAGAGACCCAGTACTTC. The chain couples TRBV15 to TRBJ2-5; 11 bases are shared with TRBD2. The germline V gene has CDR1 LNHNV and CDR2 YYDKDF (reference sequence). Trimming cost V 9 bases and J 4 bases; bases outside gene matches: 16. The CDR3 sequence is 17 residues long.

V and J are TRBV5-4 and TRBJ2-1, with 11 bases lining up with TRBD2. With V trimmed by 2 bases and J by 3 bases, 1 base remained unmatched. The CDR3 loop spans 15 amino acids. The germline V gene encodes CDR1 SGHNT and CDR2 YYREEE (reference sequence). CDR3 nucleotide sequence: TGTGCCAGCAGCTTTAGCGGGGGGGTCTACAATGAGCAGTTCTTC. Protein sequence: CASSFSGGVYNEQFF.

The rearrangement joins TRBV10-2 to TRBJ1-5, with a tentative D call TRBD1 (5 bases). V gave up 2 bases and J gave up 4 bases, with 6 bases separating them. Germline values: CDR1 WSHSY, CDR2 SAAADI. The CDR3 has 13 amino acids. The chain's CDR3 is CASSEQGNQPQHF. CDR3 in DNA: TGCGCCAGCAGTGAGCAGGGAAATCAGCCCCAGCATTTT.

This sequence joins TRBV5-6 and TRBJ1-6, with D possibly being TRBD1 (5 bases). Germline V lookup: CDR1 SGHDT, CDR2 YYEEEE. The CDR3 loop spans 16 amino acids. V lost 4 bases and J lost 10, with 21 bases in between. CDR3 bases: TGTGCCAGCAGCCTGTGGCGGGGGTCTTTGGGGTCACCCCTCCACTTT. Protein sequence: CASSLWRGSLGSPLHF.

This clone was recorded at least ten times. CDR3 sequence reads: CASSLRGTGSKGEQFF. CDR3 coding DNA: TGCGCCAGCAGCTTGCGCGGGACAGGGTCCAAGGGGGAGCAGTTCTTC. The V gene is TRBV5-1, the J gene TRBJ2-1; TRBD1 matches at 9 bases. V was clipped by 1 base and J by 10 bases; unmatched bases: 12. Germline V gene data show CDR1 as SGHRS and CDR2 as YFSETQ. The CDR3 is made up of 16 amino acids.

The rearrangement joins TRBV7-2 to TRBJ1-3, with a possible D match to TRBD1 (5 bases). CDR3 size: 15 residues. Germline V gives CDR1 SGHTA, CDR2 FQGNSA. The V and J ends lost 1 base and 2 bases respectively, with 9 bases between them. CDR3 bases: TGTGCCAGCAGCTTAGACAGGTCGCCTGGAAACACCATATATTTT. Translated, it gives CASSLDRSPGNTIYF.